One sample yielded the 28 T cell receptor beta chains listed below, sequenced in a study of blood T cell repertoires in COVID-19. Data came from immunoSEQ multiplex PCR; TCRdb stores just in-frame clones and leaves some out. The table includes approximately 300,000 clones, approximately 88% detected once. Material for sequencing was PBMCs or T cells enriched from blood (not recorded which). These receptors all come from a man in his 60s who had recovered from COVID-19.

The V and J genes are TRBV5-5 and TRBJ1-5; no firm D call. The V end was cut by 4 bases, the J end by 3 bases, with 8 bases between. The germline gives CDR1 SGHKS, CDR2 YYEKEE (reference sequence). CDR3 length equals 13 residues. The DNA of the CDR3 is TGTGCCAGCAGCGCGAACCCCAATCAGCCCCAGCATTTT. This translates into CASSANPNQPQHF.

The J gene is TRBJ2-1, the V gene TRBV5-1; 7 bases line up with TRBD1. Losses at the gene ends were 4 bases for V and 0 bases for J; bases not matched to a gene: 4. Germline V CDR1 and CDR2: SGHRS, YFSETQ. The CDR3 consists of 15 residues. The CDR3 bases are TGCGCCAGCAGCCTGACAGGGAGCTCCTACAATGAGCAGTTCTTC. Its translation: CASSLTGSSYNEQFF.

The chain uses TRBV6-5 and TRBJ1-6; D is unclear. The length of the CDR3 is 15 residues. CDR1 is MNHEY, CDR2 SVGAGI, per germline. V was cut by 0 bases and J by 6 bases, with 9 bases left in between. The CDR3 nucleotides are TGTGCCAGCAGTTACTCGACTTCGGGTAATTCACCCCTCCACTTT. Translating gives CASSYSTSGNSPLHF.

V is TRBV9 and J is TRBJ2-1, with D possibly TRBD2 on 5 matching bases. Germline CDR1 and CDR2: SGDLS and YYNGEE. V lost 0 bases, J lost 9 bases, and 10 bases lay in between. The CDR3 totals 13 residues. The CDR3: CASSVAPSTEQFF. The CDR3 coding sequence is TGTGCCAGCAGCGTAGCTCCTAGCACTGAGCAGTTCTTC.

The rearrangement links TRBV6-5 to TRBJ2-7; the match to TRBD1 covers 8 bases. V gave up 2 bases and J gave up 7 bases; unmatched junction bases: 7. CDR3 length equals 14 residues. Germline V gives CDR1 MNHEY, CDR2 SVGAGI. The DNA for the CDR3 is TGTGCCAGCAGTTACGGACAGGGTGGGAGGGAGCAGTACTTC. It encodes CASSYGQGGREQYF.

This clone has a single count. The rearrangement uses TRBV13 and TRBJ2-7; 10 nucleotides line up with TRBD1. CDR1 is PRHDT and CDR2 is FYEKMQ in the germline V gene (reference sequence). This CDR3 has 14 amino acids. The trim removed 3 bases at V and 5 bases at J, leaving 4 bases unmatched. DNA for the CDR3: TGTGCCAGCAGCTTCCGGGACAGGGGTCACGAGCAGTACTTC. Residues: CASSFRDRGHEQYF.

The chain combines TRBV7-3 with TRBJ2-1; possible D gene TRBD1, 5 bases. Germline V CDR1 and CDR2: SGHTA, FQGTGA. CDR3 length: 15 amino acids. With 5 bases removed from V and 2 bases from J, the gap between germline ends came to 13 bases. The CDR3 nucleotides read TGTGCCAGCAGCCATAGGGGAAACCCCTACAATGAGCAGTTCTTC. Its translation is CASSHRGNPYNEQFF. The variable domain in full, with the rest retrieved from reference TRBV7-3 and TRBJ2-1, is GAGVSQTPSNKVTEKGKYVELRCDPISGHTALYWYRQSLGQGPEFLIYFQGTGAADDSGLPNDRFFAVRPEGSVSTLKIQRTERGDSAVYLCASSHRGNPYNEQFFGPGTRLTVL.

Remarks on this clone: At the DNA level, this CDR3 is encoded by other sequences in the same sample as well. The DNA for the CDR3 is TGTGCCAGCAGCTTACTAGCAGCTAGCACAGATACGCAGTATTTT. It yields the protein CASSLLAASTDTQYF. V and J are TRBV5-4 and TRBJ2-3, with a tentative D call TRBD2 (6 bases). Trimming cost V 2 bases and J 0 bases, with 10 bases left between them. The CDR3 consists of 15 residues. Germline V gene data show CDR1 as SGHNT and CDR2 as YYREEE (reference sequence). The variable domain in full, with the rest retrieved from reference TRBV5-4 and TRBJ2-3, is ETGVTQSPTHLIKTRGQQVTLRCSSQSGHNTVSWYQQALGQGPQFIFQYYREEENGRGNFPPRFSGLQFPNYSSELNVNALELDDSALYLCASSLLAASTDTQYFGPGTRLTVL.

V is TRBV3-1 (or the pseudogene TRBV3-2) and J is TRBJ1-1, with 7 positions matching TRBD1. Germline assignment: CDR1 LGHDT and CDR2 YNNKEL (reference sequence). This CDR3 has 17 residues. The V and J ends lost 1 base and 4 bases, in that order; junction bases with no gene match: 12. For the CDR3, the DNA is TGTGCCAGCAGCCAAGTTTCCCGACAGGGCAGGGGCACTGAAGCTTTCTTT. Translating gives CASSQVSRQGRGTEAFF.

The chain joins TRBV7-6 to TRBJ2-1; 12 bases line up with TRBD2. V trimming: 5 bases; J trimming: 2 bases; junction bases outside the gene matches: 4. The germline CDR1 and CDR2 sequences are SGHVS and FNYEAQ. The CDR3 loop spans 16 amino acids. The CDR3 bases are TGTGCCAGCAGCAAGACTAGCGGGGGTACCTACAATGAGCAGTTCTTC. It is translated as CASSKTSGGTYNEQFF.

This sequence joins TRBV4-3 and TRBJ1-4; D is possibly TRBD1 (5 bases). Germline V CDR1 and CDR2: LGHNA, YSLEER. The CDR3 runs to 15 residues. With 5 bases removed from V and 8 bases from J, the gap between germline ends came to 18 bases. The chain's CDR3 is CASSARGRGEEKLFF. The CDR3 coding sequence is TGCGCCAGCAGCGCAAGAGGGAGGGGCGAAGAAAAACTGTTTTTT.

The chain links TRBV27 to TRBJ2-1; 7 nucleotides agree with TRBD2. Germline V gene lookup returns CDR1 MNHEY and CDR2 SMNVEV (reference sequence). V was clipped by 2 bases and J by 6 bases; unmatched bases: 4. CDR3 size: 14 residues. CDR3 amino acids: CASSLAGVINEQFF. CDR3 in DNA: TGTGCCAGCAGTTTAGCGGGAGTTATCAATGAGCAGTTCTTC.

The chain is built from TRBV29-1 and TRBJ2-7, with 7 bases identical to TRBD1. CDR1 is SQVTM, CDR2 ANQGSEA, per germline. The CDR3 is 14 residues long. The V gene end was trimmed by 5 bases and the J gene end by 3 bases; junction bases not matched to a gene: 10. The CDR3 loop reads CSVYTGTAFYEQYF. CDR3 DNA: TGCAGCGTTTACACCGGGACAGCCTTCTACGAGCAGTACTTC.

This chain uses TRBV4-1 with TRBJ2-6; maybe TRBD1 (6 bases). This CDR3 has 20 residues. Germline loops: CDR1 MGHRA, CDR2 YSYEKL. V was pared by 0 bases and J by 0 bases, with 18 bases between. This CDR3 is CASSQEFTQGLGSGANVLTF. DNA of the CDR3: TGCGCCAGCAGCCAAGAGTTCACGCAGGGGCTAGGCTCTGGGGCCAACGTCCTGACTTTC.

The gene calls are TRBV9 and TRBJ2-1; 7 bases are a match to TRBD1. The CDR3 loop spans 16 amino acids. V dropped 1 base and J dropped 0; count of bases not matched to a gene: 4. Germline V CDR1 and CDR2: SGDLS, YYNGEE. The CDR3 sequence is CASSVTTGSSYNEQFF. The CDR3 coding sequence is TGTGCCAGCAGCGTAACGACAGGGAGCTCCTACAATGAGCAGTTCTTC.

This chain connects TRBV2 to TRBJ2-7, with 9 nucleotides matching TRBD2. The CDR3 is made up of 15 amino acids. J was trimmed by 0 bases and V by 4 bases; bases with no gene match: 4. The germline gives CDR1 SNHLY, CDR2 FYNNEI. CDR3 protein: CASSGTSGSSYEQYF. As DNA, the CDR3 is TGTGCCAGCAGTGGTACTAGCGGGTCCTCCTACGAGCAGTACTTC.

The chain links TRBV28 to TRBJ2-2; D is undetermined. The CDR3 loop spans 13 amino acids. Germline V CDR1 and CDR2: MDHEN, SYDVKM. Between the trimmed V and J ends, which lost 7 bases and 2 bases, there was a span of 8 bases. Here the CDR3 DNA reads TGTGCCAGCATTAAACTAAACACCGGGGAGCTGTTTTTT. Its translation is CASIKLNTGELFF.

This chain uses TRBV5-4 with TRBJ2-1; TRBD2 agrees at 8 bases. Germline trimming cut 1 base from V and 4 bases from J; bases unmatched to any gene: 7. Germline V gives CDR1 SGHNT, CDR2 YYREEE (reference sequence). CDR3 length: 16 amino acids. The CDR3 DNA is TGTGCCAGCAGCTTGCGAATAACGGGAGGGTACAATGAGCAGTTCTTC. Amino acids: CASSLRITGGYNEQFF.

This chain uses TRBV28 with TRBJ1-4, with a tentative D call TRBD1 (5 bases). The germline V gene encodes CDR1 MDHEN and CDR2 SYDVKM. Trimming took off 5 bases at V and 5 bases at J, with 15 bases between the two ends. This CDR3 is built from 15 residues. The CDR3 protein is CASSHGGTGNEKLFF. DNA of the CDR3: TGTGCCAGCAGTCACGGGGGGACGGGGAATGAAAAACTGTTTTTT.

CDR3 in DNA: TGTGCCAGTCAAGACAGTAACTATGGCTACACCTTC. Protein: CASQDSNYGYTF. The genes are TRBV19 and TRBJ1-2, with D possibly being TRBD1 (5 bases). Germline CDR1 LNHDA, CDR2 SQIVND (reference sequence). V was clipped by 8 bases and J by 1 base, with 8 bases between them. The CDR3 consists of 12 residues.

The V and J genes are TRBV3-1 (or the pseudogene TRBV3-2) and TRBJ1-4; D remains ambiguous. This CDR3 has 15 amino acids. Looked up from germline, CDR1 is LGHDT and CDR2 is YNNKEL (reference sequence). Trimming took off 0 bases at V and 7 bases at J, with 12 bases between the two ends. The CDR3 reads CASSQDGVYGEKLFF. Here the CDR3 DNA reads TGTGCCAGCAGCCAAGACGGAGTTTATGGTGAAAAACTGTTTTTT.

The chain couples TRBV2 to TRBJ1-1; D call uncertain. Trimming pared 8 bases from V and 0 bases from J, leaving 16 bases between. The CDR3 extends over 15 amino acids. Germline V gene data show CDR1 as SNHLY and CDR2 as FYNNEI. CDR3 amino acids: CASEKGGQVNTEAFF. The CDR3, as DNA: TGTGCCAGCGAGAAAGGAGGCCAGGTGAACACTGAAGCTTTCTTT.

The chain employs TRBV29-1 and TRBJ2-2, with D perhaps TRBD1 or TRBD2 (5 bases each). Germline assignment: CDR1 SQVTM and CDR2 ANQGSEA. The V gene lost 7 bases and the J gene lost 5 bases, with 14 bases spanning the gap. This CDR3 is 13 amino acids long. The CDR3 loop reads CSAEGRPTGELFF. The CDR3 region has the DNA TGCAGCGCTGAGGGGAGACCAACCGGGGAGCTGTTTTTT.

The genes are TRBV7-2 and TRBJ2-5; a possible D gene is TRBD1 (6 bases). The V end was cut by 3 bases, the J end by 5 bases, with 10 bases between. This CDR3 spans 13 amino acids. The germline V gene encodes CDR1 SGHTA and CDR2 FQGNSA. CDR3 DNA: TGTGCCAGCAGCTTCACAGGGTTGGAGACCCAGTACTTC. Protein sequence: CASSFTGLETQYF.

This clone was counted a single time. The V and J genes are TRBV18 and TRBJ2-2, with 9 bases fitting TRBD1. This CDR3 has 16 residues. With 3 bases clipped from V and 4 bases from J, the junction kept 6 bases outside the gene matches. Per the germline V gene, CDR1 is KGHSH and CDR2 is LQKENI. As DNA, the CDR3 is TGTGCCAGCTCACCGCCCGGGACAGGGTCCACCGGGGAGCTGTTTTTT. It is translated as CASSPPGTGSTGELFF.

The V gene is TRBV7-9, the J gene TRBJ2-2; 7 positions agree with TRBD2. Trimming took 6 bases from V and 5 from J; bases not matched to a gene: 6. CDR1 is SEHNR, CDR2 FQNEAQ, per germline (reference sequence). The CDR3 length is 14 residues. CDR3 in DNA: TGTGCCAGCAGTCCCGGAGCGGGGACCGGGGAGCTGTTTTTT. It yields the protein CASSPGAGTGELFF.

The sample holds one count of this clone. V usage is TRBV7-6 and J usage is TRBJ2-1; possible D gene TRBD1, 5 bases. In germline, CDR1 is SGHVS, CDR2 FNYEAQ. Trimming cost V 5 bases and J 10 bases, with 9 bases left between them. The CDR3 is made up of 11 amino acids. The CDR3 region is CASSPRQEQFF. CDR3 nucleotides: TGTGCCAGCAGCCCAAGACAGGAGCAGTTCTTC.

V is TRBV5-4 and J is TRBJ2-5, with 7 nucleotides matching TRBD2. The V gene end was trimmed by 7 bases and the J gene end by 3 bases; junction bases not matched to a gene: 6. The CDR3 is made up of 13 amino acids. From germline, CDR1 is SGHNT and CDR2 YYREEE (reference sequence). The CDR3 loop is CASGAGPEETQYF. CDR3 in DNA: TGTGCCAGCGGAGCGGGACCTGAAGAGACCCAGTACTTC.